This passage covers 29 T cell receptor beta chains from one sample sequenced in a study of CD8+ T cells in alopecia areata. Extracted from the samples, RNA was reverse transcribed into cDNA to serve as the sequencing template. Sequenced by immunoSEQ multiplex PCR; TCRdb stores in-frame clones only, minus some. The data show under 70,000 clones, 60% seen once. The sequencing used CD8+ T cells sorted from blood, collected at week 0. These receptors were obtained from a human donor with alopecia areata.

The DNA of the CDR3 is TGTGCCTGGAGTGCGGAGGCCCGGAGATACAATGAGCAGTTCTTC. Encoded protein: CAWSAEARRYNEQFF. The genes are TRBV30 and TRBJ2-1; weak D call: TRBD2 (5 bases). The CDR3 contains 15 residues. V was cut by 1 base and J by 4 bases, with 14 bases left in between. The germline V gene has CDR1 GTSNPN and CDR2 SVGIG (reference sequence).

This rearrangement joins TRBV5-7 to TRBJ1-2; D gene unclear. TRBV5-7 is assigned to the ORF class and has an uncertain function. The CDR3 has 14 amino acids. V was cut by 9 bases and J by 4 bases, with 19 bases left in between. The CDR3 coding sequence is TGTGCCATTACTCGTGTGGAGGGCAGCTATGGCTACACCTTC. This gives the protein CAITRVEGSYGYTF.

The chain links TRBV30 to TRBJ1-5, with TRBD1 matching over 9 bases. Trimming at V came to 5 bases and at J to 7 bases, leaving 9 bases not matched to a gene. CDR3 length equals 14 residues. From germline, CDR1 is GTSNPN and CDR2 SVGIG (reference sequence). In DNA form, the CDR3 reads TGTGCCTGGGCCCCGGGACAGGGAGAACAGCCCCAGCATTTT. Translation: CAWAPGQGEQPQHF. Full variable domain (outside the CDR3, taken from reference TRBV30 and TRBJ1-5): SQTIHQWPATLVQPVGSPLSLECTVEGTSNPNLYWYRQAAGRGLQLLFYSVGIGQISSEVPQNLSASRPQDRQFILSSKKLLLSDSGFYLCAWAPGQGEQPQHFGDGTRLSIL.

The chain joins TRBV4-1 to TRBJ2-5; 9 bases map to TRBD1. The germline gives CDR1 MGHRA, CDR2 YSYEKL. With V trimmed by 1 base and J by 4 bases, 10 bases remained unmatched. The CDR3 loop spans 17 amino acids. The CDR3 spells CASSQGGVTGGLETQYF. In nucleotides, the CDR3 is TGCGCCAGCAGCCAAGGCGGAGTGACAGGGGGGTTAGAGACCCAGTACTTC.

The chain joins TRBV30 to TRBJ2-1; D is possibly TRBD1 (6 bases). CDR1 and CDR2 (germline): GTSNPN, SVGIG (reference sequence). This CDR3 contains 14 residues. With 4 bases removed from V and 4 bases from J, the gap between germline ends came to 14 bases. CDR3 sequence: CAWNGQRSYNEQFF. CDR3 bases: TGTGCCTGGAATGGACAGAGAAGTTACAATGAGCAGTTCTTC.

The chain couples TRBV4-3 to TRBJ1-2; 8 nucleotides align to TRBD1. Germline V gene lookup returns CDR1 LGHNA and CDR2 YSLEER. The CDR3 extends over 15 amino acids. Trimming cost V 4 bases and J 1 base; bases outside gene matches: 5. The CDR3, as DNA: TGCGCCAGCAGCCCCGGGACAGGCTTTAACTATGGCTACACCTTC. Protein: CASSPGTGFNYGYTF.

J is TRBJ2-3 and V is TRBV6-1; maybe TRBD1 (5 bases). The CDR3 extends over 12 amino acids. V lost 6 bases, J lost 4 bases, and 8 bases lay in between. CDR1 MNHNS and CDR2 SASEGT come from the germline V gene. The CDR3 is CASSSGPDTQYF. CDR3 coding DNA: TGTGCCAGCAGCTCAGGGCCAGATACGCAGTATTTT.

In nucleotides, the CDR3 is TGCAGCGTTGAGGCGTCGGCTACGAACACCGGGGAGCTGTTTTTT. As protein: CSVEASATNTGELFF. The chain links TRBV29-1 to TRBJ2-2; no clear D gene. This CDR3 region has 15 residues. Germline CDR1 SQVTM, CDR2 ANQGSEA. Trimming shortened V by 3 bases and J by 0 bases, and 11 bases separated the two germline ends.

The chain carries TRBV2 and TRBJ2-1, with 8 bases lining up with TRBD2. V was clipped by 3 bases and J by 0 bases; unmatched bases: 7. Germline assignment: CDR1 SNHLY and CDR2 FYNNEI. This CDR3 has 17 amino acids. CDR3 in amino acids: CASSEDKLADSYNEQFF. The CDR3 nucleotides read TGTGCCAGCAGTGAGGATAAACTAGCGGACTCCTACAATGAGCAGTTCTTC.

The CDR3 nucleotides read TGTGCCAGCAGTACCCGGGACAGGGCAGCGGGGGCCAACGTCCTGACTTTC. This sequence encodes CASSTRDRAAGANVLTF. V usage is TRBV27 and J usage is TRBJ2-6, with 9 bases matching TRBD1. This CDR3 spans 17 amino acids. V lost 5 bases to trimming and J lost 4 bases; unmatched junction nucleotides: 9. The germline V gene encodes CDR1 MNHEY and CDR2 SMNVEV (reference sequence). The whole variable domain, filled in from reference TRBV27 and TRBJ2-6, reads EAQVTQNPRYLITVTGKKLTVTCSQNMNHEYMSWYRQDPGLGLRQIYYSMNVEVTDKGDVPEGYKVSRKEKRNFPLILESPSPNQTSLYFCASSTRDRAAGANVLTFGAGSRLTVL.

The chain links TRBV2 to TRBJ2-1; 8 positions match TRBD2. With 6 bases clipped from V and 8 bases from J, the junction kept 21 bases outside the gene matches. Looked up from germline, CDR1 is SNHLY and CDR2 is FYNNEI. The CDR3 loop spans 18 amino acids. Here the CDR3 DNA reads TGTGCCAGCAGAACTAGGGGGTCGGCGGGGGGCCTACGCGATGAGCAGTTCTTC. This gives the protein CASRTRGSAGGLRDEQFF.

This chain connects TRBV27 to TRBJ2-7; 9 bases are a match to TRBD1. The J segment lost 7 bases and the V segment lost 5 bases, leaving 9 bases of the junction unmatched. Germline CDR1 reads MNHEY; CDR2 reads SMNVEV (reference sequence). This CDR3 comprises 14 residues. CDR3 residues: CASSLTGGHVEQYF. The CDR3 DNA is TGTGCCAGCAGTCTTACAGGGGGCCATGTGGAGCAGTACTTC.

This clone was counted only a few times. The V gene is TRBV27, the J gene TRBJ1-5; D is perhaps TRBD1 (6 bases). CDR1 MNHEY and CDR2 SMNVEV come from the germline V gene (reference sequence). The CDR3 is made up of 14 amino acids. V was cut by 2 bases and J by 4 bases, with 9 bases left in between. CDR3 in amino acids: CASSLTGWNQPQHF. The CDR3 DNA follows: TGTGCCAGCAGTTTAACAGGGTGGAATCAGCCCCAGCATTTT.

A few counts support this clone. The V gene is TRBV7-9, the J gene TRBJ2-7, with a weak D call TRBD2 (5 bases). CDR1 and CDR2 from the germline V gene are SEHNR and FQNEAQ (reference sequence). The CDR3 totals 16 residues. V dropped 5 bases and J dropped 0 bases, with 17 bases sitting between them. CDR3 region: CASSGGSWQSSYEQYF. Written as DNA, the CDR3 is TGTGCCAGCAGCGGAGGTTCCTGGCAGAGCTCCTACGAGCAGTACTTC.

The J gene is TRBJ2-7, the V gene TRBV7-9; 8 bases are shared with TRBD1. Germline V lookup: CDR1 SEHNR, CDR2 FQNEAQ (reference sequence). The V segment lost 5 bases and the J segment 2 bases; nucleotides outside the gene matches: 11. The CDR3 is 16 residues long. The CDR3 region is CASSPSQGALPYEQYF. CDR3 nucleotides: TGTGCCAGCAGCCCGAGCCAGGGGGCATTACCCTACGAGCAGTACTTC.

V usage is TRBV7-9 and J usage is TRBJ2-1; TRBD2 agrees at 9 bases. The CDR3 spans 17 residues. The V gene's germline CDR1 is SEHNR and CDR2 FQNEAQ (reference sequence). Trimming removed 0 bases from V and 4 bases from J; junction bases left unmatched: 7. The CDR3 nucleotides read TGTGCCAGCAGCTTAGCCTTAGCGGGGGCCGGATACAATGAGCAGTTCTTC. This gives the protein CASSLALAGAGYNEQFF.

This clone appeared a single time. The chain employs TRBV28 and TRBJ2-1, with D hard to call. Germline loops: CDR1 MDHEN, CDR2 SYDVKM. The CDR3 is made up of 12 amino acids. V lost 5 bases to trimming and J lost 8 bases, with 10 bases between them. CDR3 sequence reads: CASSPINHEQFF. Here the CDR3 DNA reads TGTGCCAGCAGTCCGATCAACCATGAGCAGTTCTTC.

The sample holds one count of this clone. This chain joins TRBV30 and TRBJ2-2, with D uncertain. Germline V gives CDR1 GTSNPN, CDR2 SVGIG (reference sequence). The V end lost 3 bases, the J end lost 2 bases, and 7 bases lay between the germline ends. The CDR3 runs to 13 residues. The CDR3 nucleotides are TGTGCCTGGAGGGGGTATAACACCGGGGAGCTGTTTTTT. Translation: CAWRGYNTGELFF.

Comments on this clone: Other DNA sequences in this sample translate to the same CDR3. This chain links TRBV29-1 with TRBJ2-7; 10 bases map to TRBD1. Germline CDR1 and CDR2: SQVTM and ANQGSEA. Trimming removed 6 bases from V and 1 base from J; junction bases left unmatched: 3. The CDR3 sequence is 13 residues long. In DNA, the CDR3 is TGCAGCGTCCGGACAGGGGGTTCCTACGAGCAGTACTTC. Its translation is CSVRTGGSYEQYF.

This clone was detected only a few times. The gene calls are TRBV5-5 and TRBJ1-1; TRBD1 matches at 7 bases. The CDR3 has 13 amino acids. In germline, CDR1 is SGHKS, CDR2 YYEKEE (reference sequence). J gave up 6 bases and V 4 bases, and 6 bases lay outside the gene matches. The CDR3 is CASSDTGVPEAFF. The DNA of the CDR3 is TGTGCCAGCAGCGACACAGGGGTTCCTGAAGCTTTCTTT.

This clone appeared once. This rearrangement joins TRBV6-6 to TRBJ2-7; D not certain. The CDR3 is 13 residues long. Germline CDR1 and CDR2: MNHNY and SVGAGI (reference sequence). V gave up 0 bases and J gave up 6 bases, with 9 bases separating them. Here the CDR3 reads CASSYSSGAEQYF. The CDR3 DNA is TGTGCCAGCAGTTACTCGTCAGGTGCCGAGCAGTACTTC.

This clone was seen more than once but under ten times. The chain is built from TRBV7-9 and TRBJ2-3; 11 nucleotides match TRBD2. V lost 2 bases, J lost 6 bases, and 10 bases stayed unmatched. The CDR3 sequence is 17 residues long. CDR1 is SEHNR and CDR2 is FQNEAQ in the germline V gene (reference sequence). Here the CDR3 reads CASSLKTSGVVPDTQYF. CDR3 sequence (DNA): TGTGCCAGCAGCTTAAAGACTAGCGGGGTTGTTCCGGATACGCAGTATTTT.

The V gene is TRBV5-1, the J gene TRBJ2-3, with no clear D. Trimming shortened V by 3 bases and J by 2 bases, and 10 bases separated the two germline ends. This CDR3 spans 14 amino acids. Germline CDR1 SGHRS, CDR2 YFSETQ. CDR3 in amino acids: CASSSVTVTDTQYF. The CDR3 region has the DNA TGCGCCAGCAGCTCGGTGACTGTCACAGATACGCAGTATTTT.

CDR3 sequence reads: CASSQVFDGPPYEQYF. The CDR3 DNA reads TGCGCCAGCAGCCAAGTTTTCGACGGGCCCCCCTACGAGCAGTACTTC. This chain links TRBV4-1 with TRBJ2-7, with unresolved D. This CDR3 is 16 amino acids long. The ends were cut back, 1 base at V and 2 bases at J, with 15 bases in the middle. The germline CDR1 and CDR2 sequences are MGHRA and YSYEKL.

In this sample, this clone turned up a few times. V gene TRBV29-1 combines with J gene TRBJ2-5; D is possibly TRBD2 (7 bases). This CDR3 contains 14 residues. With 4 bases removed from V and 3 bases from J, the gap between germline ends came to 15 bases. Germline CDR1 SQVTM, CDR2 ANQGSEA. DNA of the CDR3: TGCAGCGTTGGCGGCGGGGGCACGGAAGAGACCCAGTACTTC. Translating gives CSVGGGGTEETQYF.

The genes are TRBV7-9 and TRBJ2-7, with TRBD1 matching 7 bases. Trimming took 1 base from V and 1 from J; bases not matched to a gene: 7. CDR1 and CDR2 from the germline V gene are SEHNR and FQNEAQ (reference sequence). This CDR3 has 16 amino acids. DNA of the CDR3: TGTGCCAGCAGCTTAGGCGCCCAGGGGGTATCCTACGAGCAGTACTTC. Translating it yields CASSLGAQGVSYEQYF.

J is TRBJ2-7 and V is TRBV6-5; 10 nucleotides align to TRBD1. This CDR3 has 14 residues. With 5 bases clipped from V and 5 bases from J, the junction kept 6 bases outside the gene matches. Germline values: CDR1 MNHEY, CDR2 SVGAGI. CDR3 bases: TGTGCCAGCAGTGGGGGACAGGGGTCCCACGAGCAGTACTTC. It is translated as CASSGGQGSHEQYF.

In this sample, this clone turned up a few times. This chain's CDR3 is CASSQETGLGYNEQFF. CDR3 coding DNA: TGCGCCAGCAGCCAAGAAACTGGACTGGGGTACAATGAGCAGTTCTTC. This sequence joins TRBV4-1 and TRBJ2-1, with D tentatively TRBD2 (5 bases). The CDR3 contains 16 residues. Germline V gene data show CDR1 as MGHRA and CDR2 as YSYEKL. Trimming took 0 bases from V and 4 from J, leaving 13 bases between them.

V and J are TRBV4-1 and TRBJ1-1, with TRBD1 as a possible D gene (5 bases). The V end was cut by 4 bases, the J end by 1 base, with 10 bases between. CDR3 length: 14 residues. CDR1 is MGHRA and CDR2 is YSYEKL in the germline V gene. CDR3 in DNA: TGCGCCAGCAGCCCAATGGGGGGGAACACTGAAGCTTTCTTT. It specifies CASSPMGGNTEAFF.